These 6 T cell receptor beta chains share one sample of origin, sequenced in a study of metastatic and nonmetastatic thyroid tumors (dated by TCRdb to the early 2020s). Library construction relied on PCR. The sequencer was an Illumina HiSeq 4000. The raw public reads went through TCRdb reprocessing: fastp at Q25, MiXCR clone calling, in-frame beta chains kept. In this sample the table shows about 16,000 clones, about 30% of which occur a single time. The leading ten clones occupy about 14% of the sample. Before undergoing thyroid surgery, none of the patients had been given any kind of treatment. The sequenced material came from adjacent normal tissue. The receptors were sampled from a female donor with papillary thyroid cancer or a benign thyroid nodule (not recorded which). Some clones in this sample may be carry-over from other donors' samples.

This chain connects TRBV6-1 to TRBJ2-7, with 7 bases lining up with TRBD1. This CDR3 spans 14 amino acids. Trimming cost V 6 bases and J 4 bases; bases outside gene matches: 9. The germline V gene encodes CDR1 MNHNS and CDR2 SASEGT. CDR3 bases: TGTGCCAGCAGATTTCCGGGACAGTCTTACGAGCAGTACTTC. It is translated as CASRFPGQSYEQYF.

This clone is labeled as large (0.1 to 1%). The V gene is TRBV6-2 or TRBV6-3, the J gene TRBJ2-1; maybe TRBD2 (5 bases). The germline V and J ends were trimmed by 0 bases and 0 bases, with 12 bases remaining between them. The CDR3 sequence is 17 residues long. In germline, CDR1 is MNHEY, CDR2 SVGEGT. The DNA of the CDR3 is TGTGCCAGCAGTTACTCGATAGACTATCCCTCCTACAATGAGCAGTTCTTC. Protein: CASSYSIDYPSYNEQFF.

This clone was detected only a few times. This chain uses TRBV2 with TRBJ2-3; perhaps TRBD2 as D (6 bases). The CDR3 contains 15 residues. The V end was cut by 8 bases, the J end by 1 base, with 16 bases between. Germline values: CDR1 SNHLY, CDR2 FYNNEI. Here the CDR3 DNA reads TGTGCCAGCCCTCTACTAGCAAGGGGCACAGATACGCAGTATTTT. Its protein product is CASPLLARGTDTQYF. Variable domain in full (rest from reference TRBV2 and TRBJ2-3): EPEVTQTPSHQVTQMGQEVILRCVPISNHLYFYWYRQILGQKVEFLVSFYNNEISEKSEIFDDQFSVERPDGSNFTLKIRSTKLEDSAMYFCASPLLARGTDTQYFGPGTRLTVL.

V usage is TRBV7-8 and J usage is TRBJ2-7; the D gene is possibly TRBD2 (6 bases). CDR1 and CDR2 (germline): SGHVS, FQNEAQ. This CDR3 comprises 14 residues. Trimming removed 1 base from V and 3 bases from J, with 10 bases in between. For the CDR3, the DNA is TGTGCCAGCAGCTTAGTTACGGGAGACTACGAGCAGTACTTC. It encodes CASSLVTGDYEQYF.

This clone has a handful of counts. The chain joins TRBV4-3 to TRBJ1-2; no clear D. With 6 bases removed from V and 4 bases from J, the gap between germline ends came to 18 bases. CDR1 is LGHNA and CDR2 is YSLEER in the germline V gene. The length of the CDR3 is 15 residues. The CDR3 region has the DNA TGCGCCAGCAGTTTAATGGCCACCGGGATCTATGGCTACACCTTC. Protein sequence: CASSLMATGIYGYTF.

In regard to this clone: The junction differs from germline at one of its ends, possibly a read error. The CDR3 sequence is CSVVAGNGCTF. CDR3 DNA sequence: TGCAGCGTTGTGGCCGGGAACGGCTGCACCTTC. This chain joins TRBV29-1 and TRBJ1-2, with D unclear. The CDR3 is made up of 11 amino acids. The germline V gene encodes CDR1 SQVTM and CDR2 ANQGSEA.